The rows below give T cell receptor beta chains drawn from one sample of a study of vaccination and CD4 T cells after COVID-19. No antigen has been identified for these receptors. One entry per CDR3 protein results from TCRdb running MiXCR on the PCR reads. The sample carries some 3,900 distinct CDR3 sequences, 15% to 20% recorded once. The sequencing input was CD4+ T cells from blood, cultured in vitro. The origin of the receptors is a human donor who had recovered from COVID-19. Both conserved end residues are part of each CDR3. The order of the fields is J gene, V gene, CDR3 protein.

j_call: TRBJ2-1
v_call: TRBV6-1
cdr3_aa: CASSERGDEQFF

j_call: TRBJ1-2
v_call: TRBV5-1
cdr3_aa: CASDPTGVGGYTF

j_call: TRBJ1-5
v_call: TRBV2
cdr3_aa: CASSVASDQPQHF

j_call: TRBJ2-5
v_call: TRBV20-1
cdr3_aa: CSADRARGLETQYF

j_call: TRBJ2-2
v_call: TRBV5-5
cdr3_aa: CASSRTFYANTGELFF

j_call: TRBJ1-5
v_call: TRBV18
cdr3_aa: CASSPPDSGNQPQHF

j_call: TRBJ1-2
v_call: TRBV18
cdr3_aa: CASSADSYGYTF

j_call: TRBJ1-6
v_call: TRBV18
cdr3_aa: CASSGGPGGSYNSPLHF

j_call: TRBJ2-5
v_call: TRBV5-8
cdr3_aa: CASSLDRAQETQYF

j_call: TRBJ2-3
v_call: TRBV5-1
cdr3_aa: CASSPPQTSGTDTQYF

j_call: TRBJ2-7
v_call: TRBV6-1
cdr3_aa: CASSEPRQPPYEQYF